This TCR beta chain was identified in a study of CD8+ T cells in alopecia areata. Sample treatment: oral pan-JAK inhibitor, 5-10 mg twice daily. The V end was cut by 7 bases, the J end by 6 bases, with 21 bases between. The CDR3 spans 14 residues. Germline-derived CDR1 and CDR2 are SQVTM and ANQGSEA. RNA extraction and reverse transcription yielded cDNA as sequencing template. Clones were read by immunoSEQ multiplex PCR, and TCRdb kept only the in-frame ones, dropping some. Altogether under 130,000 clones are present, more than 75% being singletons, with the ten largest covering 11%. The table lists this clone with a few counts.

The material was CD8+ T cells sorted from blood, obtained between weeks 30 and 35, from a patient treated with tofacitinib. The source is a human donor with alopecia areata. The V and J genes are TRBV29-1 and TRBJ1-2; D might be TRBD1 (5 bases). CDR3 in amino acids: CSAPFGAISHGYTF. For the CDR3, the DNA is TGCAGCGCTCCCTTTGGGGCCATTTCACATGGCTACACCTTC.